A single sample gave rise to the 28 T cell receptor beta chains below, sequenced in a study of T-cell reconstitution after alpha-beta-depleted transplantation in children. Preparation of the TCRbeta library was carried out with unique molecular identifiers. TCRdb itself ran the PCR reads through MiXCR, one entry per CDR3 protein. The sample contains about 90,000 distinct CDR3 sequences, less than 20% of which appear only once. Here the sequenced sample was PBMCs, mostly from graft donor cells, taken 180 days after TCRalphabeta/CD19-depleted stem cell transplant. The receptors were gathered from a male patient aged 2-9 years who had a stem cell transplant for acute lymphoblastic leukemia, so the T cells may come from the graft donor.

This chain's CDR3 is CSAIPPGTRYNEQFF. CDR3 DNA sequence: TGCAGTGCGATTCCTCCCGGGACGAGATACAATGAGCAGTTCTTC. The gene calls are TRBV20-1 and TRBJ2-1; the D gene could be TRBD1 or TRBD2 (5 bases each). The CDR3 spans 15 residues. Germline CDR1 and CDR2: DFQATT and SNEGSKA (reference sequence). V was cut by 6 bases and J by 4 bases, with 19 bases left in between.

The J gene is TRBJ2-3, the V gene TRBV2; TRBD2 agrees at 11 bases. The germline CDR1 and CDR2 sequences are SNHLY and FYNNEI. V dropped 8 bases and J dropped 2; count of bases not matched to a gene: 9. There are 16 residues in the CDR3. Here the CDR3 reads CASRSPGLADTDTQYF. The CDR3 DNA is TGTGCCAGCCGCAGCCCGGGACTAGCGGACACAGATACGCAGTATTTT.

The CDR3: CASSPIGRGTGNTEAFF. The CDR3 DNA reads as TGTGCCAGCAGCCCCATAGGGAGAGGGACAGGGAACACTGAAGCTTTCTTT. This chain joins TRBV11-2 and TRBJ1-1; TRBD1 matches 8 bases. Germline CDR1 SGHAT, CDR2 FQNNGV. The V gene end was trimmed by 5 bases and the J gene end by 1 base; junction bases not matched to a gene: 12. The CDR3 runs 17 residues.

Many counts were recorded for this clonotype. The J gene is TRBJ2-5, the V gene TRBV12-3 or TRBV12-4; 9 nucleotides align to TRBD1. The CDR3 totals 17 residues. After removal of 3 bases from V and 2 bases from J, the junction contained 10 bases not matched to a gene. DNA for the CDR3: TGTGCCAGCAGTTTCCGGGACAGGGATGTTCTACAAGAGACCCAGTACTTC. It yields the protein CASSFRDRDVLQETQYF.

This clonotype appeared many times. The chain has TRBV7-6 and TRBJ2-1, with D unresolved. V was cut by 5 bases and J by 0 bases, with 14 bases left in between. The V gene's germline CDR1 is SGHVS and CDR2 FNYEAQ. This CDR3 region has 16 residues. CDR3 DNA: TGTGCCAGCAGCGCTGGGGTCCTTCCCTCCTACAATGAGCAGTTCTTC. It encodes CASSAGVLPSYNEQFF.

This clonotype was seen repeatedly, ten times or more. The genes are TRBV7-9 and TRBJ2-2; TRBD2 agrees at 11 bases. The germline V gene has CDR1 SEHNR and CDR2 FQNEAQ (reference sequence). This CDR3 region has 17 residues. J lost 2 bases, V lost 2 bases, and 4 bases had no gene match. The CDR3 nucleotides read TGTGCCAGCAGCTTAAGTGGGACTAGCGGTAACACCGGGGAGCTGTTTTTT. Its translation: CASSLSGTSGNTGELFF. The variable domain in full, completed from reference TRBV7-9 and TRBJ2-2, reads DTGVSQNPRHKITKRGQNVTFRCDPISEHNRLYWYRQTLGQGPEFLTYFQNEAQLEKSRLLSDRFSAERPKGSFSTLEIQRTEQGDSAMYLCASSLSGTSGNTGELFFGEGSRLTVL.

This clonotype was picked up a small number of times. The V call is TRBV7-9, the J call TRBJ2-7; no reliable D call. The CDR3 covers 14 residues. CDR1 and CDR2 (germline): SEHNR, FQNEAQ (reference sequence). V lost 6 bases and J lost 0, with 12 bases in between. The CDR3, as DNA: TGTGCCAGCAGTCTGACACTAAGCTCCTACGAGCAGTACTTC. This translates into CASSLTLSSYEQYF.

The chain combines TRBV12-3 or TRBV12-4 with TRBJ1-1, with a weak D call TRBD1 (5 bases). V was trimmed by 6 bases and J by 4 bases, leaving 18 bases between them. CDR3 size: 15 residues. The CDR3 DNA reads as TGTGCCAGCAGCACCGGGTGGGGGGTAACCACTGAAGCTTTCTTT. Protein: CASSTGWGVTTEAFF.

V and J are TRBV27 and TRBJ2-1; D gene uncertain. CDR3 length: 15 residues. Germline V gene lookup returns CDR1 MNHEY and CDR2 SMNVEV (reference sequence). V lost 5 bases, J lost 2 bases, and 13 bases lay in between. The CDR3 DNA follows: TGTGCCAGCAGTGCCCGATATGGCGCCTACAATGAGCAGTTCTTC. The encoded protein is CASSARYGAYNEQFF.

Remarks on this clonotype: Germline and junction disagree at one end, which may indicate a read error. The chain carries TRBV5-1 and TRBJ2-7; D unresolved. In germline, CDR1 is SGHRS, CDR2 YFSETQ. CDR3 length: 14 amino acids. The CDR3 sequence: CASSSQLSSYELYF. The CDR3 DNA sequence: TGCGCCAGCAGCTCCCAATTGAGTTCCTACGAGCTGTACTTC.

The chain combines TRBV5-1 with TRBJ2-5; the D gene could be TRBD1 or TRBD2 (5 bases each). This CDR3 region has 13 residues. CDR1 is SGHRS, CDR2 YFSETQ, per germline. With 3 bases removed from V and 6 bases from J, the gap between germline ends came to 12 bases. The CDR3: CASSSGTSQTQYF. The CDR3 region has the DNA TGCGCCAGCAGCTCCGGGACCTCCCAGACCCAGTACTTC.

This clonotype was counted at least ten times. The chain joins TRBV7-9 to TRBJ2-3; 7 positions agree with TRBD2. CDR3 length: 14 residues. The germline V gene has CDR1 SEHNR and CDR2 FQNEAQ (reference sequence). V lost 3 bases to trimming and J lost 6 bases; unmatched junction nucleotides: 6. The CDR3 DNA reads TGTGCCAGCAGCTTCCGGGGGGAAATGGATACGCAGTATTTT. Translation gives CASSFRGEMDTQYF.

This clonotype showed up just a few times. The CDR3 bases are TGTGCCAGCAGTAGCTGGAGTGGGGGAGATACGCAGTATTTT. Protein product: CASSSWSGGDTQYF. This chain uses TRBV6-5 with TRBJ2-3; perhaps D is TRBD1 or TRBD2 (5 bases each). V gave up 5 bases and J gave up 5 bases, with 14 bases separating them. The CDR3 has 14 residues. Germline lookup yields CDR1 MNHEY and CDR2 SVGAGI.

This clonotype was counted many times. The genes are TRBV4-3 and TRBJ2-7; a possible D gene is TRBD2 (7 bases). CDR1 and CDR2 (germline): LGHNA, YSLEER. This CDR3 contains 16 residues. The V end was cut by 1 base, the J end by 3 bases, with 16 bases between. CDR3 in amino acids: CASSQGGRGGLYEQYF. Written as DNA, the CDR3 is TGCGCCAGCAGCCAAGGAGGTCGCGGGGGCCTCTACGAGCAGTACTTC.

The chain combines TRBV3-1 with TRBJ1-1; D unclear. The V gene's germline CDR1 is LGHDT and CDR2 YNNKEL (reference sequence). The CDR3 sequence is 17 residues long. The V end was cut by 0 bases, the J end by 1 base, with 15 bases between. The CDR3 region is CASSQDLFDTSNTEAFF. CDR3 nucleotide sequence: TGTGCCAGCAGCCAAGATCTATTCGACACATCGAACACTGAAGCTTTCTTT.

The V gene is TRBV2, the J gene TRBJ2-3; D perhaps matches TRBD2 (5 bases). The CDR3 loop spans 15 amino acids. In germline, CDR1 is SNHLY, CDR2 FYNNEI. V was shortened by 0 bases and J by 2 bases, with 9 bases between the two germline ends. For the CDR3, the DNA is TGTGCCAGCAGTGAAGCCACCCTAGCCACAGATACGCAGTATTTT. Protein: CASSEATLATDTQYF.

This clonotype was recorded at least ten times. The rearrangement uses TRBV10-3 and TRBJ1-1; the D is unclear. Looked up from germline, CDR1 is ENHRY and CDR2 is SYGVKD. Trimming shortened V by 7 bases and J by 2 bases, and 17 bases separated the two germline ends. The CDR3 has 15 amino acids. CDR3 nucleotide sequence: TGTGCCATCAAACGGGATCTTTTGACCAACACTGAAGCTTTCTTT. It yields the protein CAIKRDLLTNTEAFF.

V gene TRBV6-5 combines with J gene TRBJ2-4; perhaps TRBD2 as D (5 bases). Between the trimmed V and J ends, which lost 0 bases and 1 base, there was a span of 7 bases. The CDR3 length is 15 residues. The germline gives CDR1 MNHEY, CDR2 SVGAGI. The CDR3 DNA reads as TGTGCCAGCAGTTACTCACCGGGGGCCAAAAACATTCAGTACTTC. It yields the protein CASSYSPGAKNIQYF.

This clonotype has a handful of counts. This chain links TRBV20-1 with TRBJ1-1, with 8 bases that match TRBD1. V shed 3 bases and J 6 bases; nucleotides not matched to a gene: 9. CDR3 length: 14 residues. Germline V gene data show CDR1 as DFQATT and CDR2 as SNEGSKA (reference sequence). The CDR3, as DNA: TGCAGTGCTAGCCCCTTTACAGGGGGAGCTGAAGCTTTCTTT. Translation gives CSASPFTGGAEAFF.

J is TRBJ2-7 and V is TRBV29-1; D gene unclear. In germline, CDR1 is SQVTM, CDR2 ANQGSEA. V was trimmed by 3 bases and J by 2 bases, leaving 11 bases between them. CDR3 length equals 13 residues. DNA of the CDR3: TGCAGCGTTGAGGCTGGGAAGGCCTACGAGCAGTACTTC. Protein sequence: CSVEAGKAYEQYF.

This clonotype turned up a few times. The chain recombines TRBV7-2 with TRBJ1-6; 8 nucleotides align to TRBD1. This CDR3 comprises 15 residues. The junction had 3 bases not matched to a gene; V was cut back by 5 bases and J by 3 bases. CDR1 is SGHTA and CDR2 is FQGNSA in the germline V gene. CDR3 in DNA: TGTGCCAGCAGCCCACAGGGGGACTATAATTCACCCCTCCACTTT. Protein: CASSPQGDYNSPLHF.

This clonotype was picked up a small number of times. DNA for the CDR3: TGCAGTGCTAGAGTTTCGCGGGGGGGCTACAATGAGCAGTTCTTC. It codes for CSARVSRGGYNEQFF. V usage is TRBV20-1 and J usage is TRBJ2-1; 9 nucleotides agree with TRBD2. This CDR3 has 15 residues. After removal of 1 base from V and 3 bases from J, the junction contained 4 bases not matched to a gene. CDR1 and CDR2 (germline): DFQATT, SNEGSKA (reference sequence).

The chain recombines TRBV12-3 or TRBV12-4 with TRBJ1-1; no clear D. Trimming pared 6 bases from V and 4 bases from J, leaving 18 bases between. The CDR3 contains 15 residues. In DNA form, the CDR3 reads TGTGCCAGCAGCAAGGGCGGAAGGAGAATCACTGAAGCTTTCTTT. Its translation is CASSKGGRRITEAFF.

This clonotype was detected a few times. The chain links TRBV3-1 to TRBJ1-5; D not resolved. Germline assignment: CDR1 LGHDT and CDR2 YNNKEL (reference sequence). Between the trimmed V and J ends, which lost 4 bases and 0 bases, there was a span of 7 bases. The length of the CDR3 is 14 residues. The CDR3: CASSLTDSNQPQHF. DNA for the CDR3: TGTGCCAGCAGCCTCACAGATAGCAATCAGCCCCAGCATTTT.

This clonotype was seen once. This sequence joins TRBV7-9 and TRBJ2-5; the D gene is possibly TRBD1 (6 bases). This CDR3 has 15 amino acids. Trimming removed 1 base from V and 3 bases from J, with 12 bases in between. Germline loops: CDR1 SEHNR, CDR2 FQNEAQ (reference sequence). In DNA, the CDR3 is TGTGCCAGCAGCTTAGTAGTCCAGGGGAAAGAGACCCAGTACTTC. This codes for CASSLVVQGKETQYF.

This clonotype was observed many times. V is TRBV13 and J is TRBJ2-1; D ambiguous. Germline CDR1 is PRHDT and CDR2 is FYEKMQ (reference sequence). This CDR3 has 13 amino acids. V dropped 0 bases and J dropped 13 bases, with 13 bases sitting between them. CDR3 loop: CASSLGQTYIQFF. DNA of the CDR3: TGTGCCAGCAGCTTAGGCCAGACCTACATACAGTTCTTC.

This clonotype was detected a few times. This chain links TRBV27 with TRBJ1-6; D gene ambiguous. The CDR3 length is 16 residues. Trimming took off 6 bases at V and 0 bases at J, with 12 bases between the two ends. Germline CDR1 and CDR2: MNHEY and SMNVEV (reference sequence). The CDR3 loop reads CASRSTASSYNSPLHF. Written as DNA, the CDR3 is TGTGCCAGCAGATCAACAGCAAGCTCCTATAATTCACCCCTCCACTTT.

This clonotype was observed a handful of times. This sequence joins TRBV10-3 and TRBJ2-1, with no clear D. CDR1 is ENHRY and CDR2 is SYGVKD in the germline V gene. V lost 0 bases and J 2 bases, leaving 11 bases between the germline ends. This CDR3 contains 16 residues. The CDR3 nucleotides are TGTGCCATCAGTGAGTCGAAATTCGGCGCCTACAATGAGCAGTTCTTC. Its protein is CAISESKFGAYNEQFF.